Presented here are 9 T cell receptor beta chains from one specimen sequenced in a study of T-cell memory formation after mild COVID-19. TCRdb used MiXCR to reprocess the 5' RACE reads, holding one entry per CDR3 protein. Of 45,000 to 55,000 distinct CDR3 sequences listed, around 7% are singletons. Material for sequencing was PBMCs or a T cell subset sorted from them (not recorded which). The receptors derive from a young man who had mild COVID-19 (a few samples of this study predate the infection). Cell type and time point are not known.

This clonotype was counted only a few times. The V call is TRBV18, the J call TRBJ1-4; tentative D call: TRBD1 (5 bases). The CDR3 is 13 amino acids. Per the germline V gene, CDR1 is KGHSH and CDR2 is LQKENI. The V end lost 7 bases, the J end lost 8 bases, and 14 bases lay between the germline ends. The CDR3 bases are TGTGCCAGCTGGGGGGAATATGGCGAAAAACTGTTTTTT. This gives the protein CASWGEYGEKLFF.

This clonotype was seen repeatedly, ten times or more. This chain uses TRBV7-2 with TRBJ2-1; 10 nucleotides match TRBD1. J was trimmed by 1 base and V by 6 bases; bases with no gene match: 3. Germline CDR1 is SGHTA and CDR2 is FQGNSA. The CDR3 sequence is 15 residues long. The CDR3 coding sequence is TGTGCCAGCAGGGTGGACAGGGGGTCCTACAATGAGCAGTTCTTC. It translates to CASRVDRGSYNEQFF. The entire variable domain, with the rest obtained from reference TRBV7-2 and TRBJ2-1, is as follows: GAGVSQSPSNKVTEKGKDVELRCDPISGHTALYWYRQSLGQGLEFLIYFQGNSAPDKSGLPSDRFSAERTGGSVSTLTIQRTQQEDSAVYLCASRVDRGSYNEQFFGPGTRLTVL.

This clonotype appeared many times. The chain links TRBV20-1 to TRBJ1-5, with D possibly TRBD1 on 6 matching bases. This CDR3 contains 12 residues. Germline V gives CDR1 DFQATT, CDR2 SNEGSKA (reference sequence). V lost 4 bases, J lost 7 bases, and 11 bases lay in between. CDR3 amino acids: CSAIGGDQPQHF. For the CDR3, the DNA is TGCAGTGCTATTGGGGGCGACCAGCCCCAGCATTTT.

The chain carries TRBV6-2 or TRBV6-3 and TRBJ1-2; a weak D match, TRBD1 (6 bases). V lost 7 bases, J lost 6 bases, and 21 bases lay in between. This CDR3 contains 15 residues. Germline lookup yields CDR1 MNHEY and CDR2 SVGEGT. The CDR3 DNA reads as TGTGCCAGCACCGCCCGCAGGGGATCTTTCCATGGCTACACCTTC. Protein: CASTARRGSFHGYTF.

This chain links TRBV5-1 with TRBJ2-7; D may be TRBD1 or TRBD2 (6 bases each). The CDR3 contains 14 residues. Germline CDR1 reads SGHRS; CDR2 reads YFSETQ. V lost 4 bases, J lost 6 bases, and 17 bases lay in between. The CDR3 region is CASSPGAGTGEQYV. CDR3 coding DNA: TGCGCCAGCAGCCCGGGGGCGGGTACAGGCGAGCAGTACGTC.

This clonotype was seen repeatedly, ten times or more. CDR3 bases: TGCGCCAGCAGTCCGAGGGCAACAGATACGCAGTATTTT. It translates to CASSPRATDTQYF. J is TRBJ2-3 and V is TRBV10-1, with D possibly being TRBD2 (5 bases). Germline V gives CDR1 WNHNN, CDR2 SYGVQD (reference sequence). The CDR3 runs to 13 residues. V was clipped by 5 bases and J by 3 bases, with 9 bases between them.

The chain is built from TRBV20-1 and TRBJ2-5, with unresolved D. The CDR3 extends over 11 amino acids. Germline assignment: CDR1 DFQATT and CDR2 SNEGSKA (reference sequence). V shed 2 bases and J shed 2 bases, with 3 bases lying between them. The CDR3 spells CSARLQETQYF. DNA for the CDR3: TGCAGTGCTAGACTGCAAGAGACCCAGTACTTC.

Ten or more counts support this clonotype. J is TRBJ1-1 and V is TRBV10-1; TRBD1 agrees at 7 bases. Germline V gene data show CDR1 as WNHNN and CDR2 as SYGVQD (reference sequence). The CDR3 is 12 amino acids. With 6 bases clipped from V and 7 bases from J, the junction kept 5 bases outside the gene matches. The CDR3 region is CASSSDRSEAFF. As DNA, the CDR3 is TGCGCCAGCAGCTCGGACAGGAGTGAAGCTTTCTTT.

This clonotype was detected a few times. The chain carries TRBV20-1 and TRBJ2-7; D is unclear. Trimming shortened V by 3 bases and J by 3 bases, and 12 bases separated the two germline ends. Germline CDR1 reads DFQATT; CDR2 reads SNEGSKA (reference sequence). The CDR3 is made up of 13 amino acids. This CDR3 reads CSASRDNGYEQYF. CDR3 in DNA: TGCAGTGCTAGTCGAGACAATGGCTACGAGCAGTACTTC.